These 5 T cell receptor beta chains were sequenced from one sample in a study of T cell responses to AZD1222 COVID-19 vaccine. Produced via immunoSEQ multiplex PCR; TCRdb's table is partial and in-frame only. Here the sample spans some 110,000 clones, approximately 90% being singletons. Sequenced here: peripheral blood, sampled 28 days after the second AZD1222 dose. Source of these receptors: an adult who received the AZD1222 COVID-19 vaccine.

The chain is built from TRBV5-8 and TRBJ2-5; 11 bases match TRBD1. CDR1 SGHTS and CDR2 YDEGEE come from the germline V gene. This CDR3 contains 18 residues. With 0 bases clipped from V and 1 base from J, the junction kept 8 bases outside the gene matches. The DNA for the CDR3 is TGTGCCAGCAGCTTGGCCTCTTTCGGGACAGGGGGCCAAGAGACCCAGTACTTC. This gives the protein CASSLASFGTGGQETQYF.

The rearrangement links TRBV12-3 or TRBV12-4 to TRBJ2-1, with TRBD1 matching over 7 bases. V shed 6 bases and J 8 bases; nucleotides not matched to a gene: 7. This CDR3 spans 13 amino acids. CDR3 protein: CASRKTGFHEQFF. In nucleotides, the CDR3 is TGTGCCAGCAGGAAGACAGGGTTTCATGAGCAGTTCTTC.

The chain uses TRBV7-2 and TRBJ1-2; 8 bases line up with TRBD1. Trimming at V came to 2 bases and at J to 7 bases, leaving 18 bases not matched to a gene. CDR1 is SGHTA, CDR2 FQGNSA, per germline. The CDR3 is 18 residues long. CDR3 residues: CASSLMVRQGALSGGYTF. The DNA for the CDR3 is TGTGCCAGCAGCTTAATGGTCCGGCAGGGGGCGCTTTCTGGTGGCTACACCTTC. Based on the CDR3 plus reference TRBV7-2 and TRBJ1-2, the full variable domain is GAGVSQSPSNKVTEKGKDVELRCDPISGHTALYWYRQSLGQGLEFLIYFQGNSAPDKSGLPSDRFSAERTGGSVSTLTIQRTQQEDSAVYLCASSLMVRQGALSGGYTFGSGTRLTVV.

V gene TRBV12-5 combines with J gene TRBJ2-1; 8 bases fit TRBD2. This CDR3 comprises 15 residues. In germline, CDR1 is LGHNT, CDR2 FRNRAP. Unmatched junction bases numbered 3, after V lost 1 base and J lost 4 bases. The CDR3 reads CASGLAVAGYNEQFF. In DNA, the CDR3 is TGTGCTAGTGGTTTGGCGGTAGCGGGATACAATGAGCAGTTCTTC.

As DNA, the CDR3 is TGTGCCAGCAGCTTCCTAGAGGGTGAGGACTATGGCTACACCTTC. This gives the protein CASSFLEGEDYGYTF. The chain couples TRBV7-2 to TRBJ1-2, with D hard to call. CDR3 length: 15 amino acids. V lost 3 bases and J lost 3, with 14 bases in between. CDR1 is SGHTA and CDR2 is FQGNSA in the germline V gene.